This T cell receptor beta chain originates from a study of CD8+ T cells in alopecia areata. The V segment lost 0 bases and the J segment 5 bases; nucleotides outside the gene matches: 5. There are 15 residues in the CDR3. Looked up from germline, CDR1 is GTSNPN and CDR2 is SVGIG (reference sequence). TCR sequencing used cDNA made by reverse transcription of extracted RNA. Assay used: immunoSEQ multiplex PCR; TCRdb lists only in-frame clones, some missing. The sample yields 150,000 to 180,000 clones, around 55% seen once. This rearrangement joins TRBV30 to TRBJ2-2; 8 bases fit TRBD1. The sequencing used CD8+ T cells sorted from blood, collected at week 0. This receptor was taken from a human donor with alopecia areata. The CDR3 nucleotides read TGTGCCTGGAGTGTCCGGGACAGGCATACCGGGGAGCTGTTTTTT. It encodes CAWSVRDRHTGELFF. Full variable domain (remainder filled in from reference TRBV30 and TRBJ2-2): SQTIHQWPATLVQPVGSPLSLECTVEGTSNPNLYWYRQAAGRGLQLLFYSVGIGQISSEVPQNLSASRPQDRQFILSSKKLLLSDSGFYLCAWSVRDRHTGELFFGEGSRLTVL.